The clone carrying this TCR beta chain was observed a few times. What it binds is unknown. One junction end disagrees with the germline gene, perhaps due to a read error. Production of TCR beta cDNA used around 500 ng total RNA together with a constant-region primer. Nested multiplex PCR, run for three rounds with slightly modified ARM-PCR, yielded TCR beta libraries. It was with TRBV1-TRBV30 forward primers and a C-beta reverse primer that the first two PCR rounds were run, at roughly 11 cycles each. MiXCR, applied by TCRdb to the multiplex PCR reads, yields one record per CDR3 protein. The sample includes approximately 73,000 distinct CDR3 sequences, over 55% of them seen just once. The CDR3 has 15 residues. Germline CDR1 reads SGHAT; CDR2 reads FQNNGV. This sample was taken from a study of tumor-infiltrating lymphocytes in primary liver carcinoma. General observations from the study: All five tumor regions shared only about 8-25% of top clones.

The tissue used was unsorted bulk material of about 19-33 mg. RNA and DNA were co-extracted from it with the AllPrep DNA/RNA mini kit. Those patients suffered from chronic HBV infection and were treatment-naive. This TCR derives from a woman in her fifties or sixties with primary liver carcinoma and hepatitis B virus infection. The sample comprised liver tumor tissue from sampling region 4. Subset meaning: tumor region T4, right-lateral pole. The genes are TRBV11-2 and TRBJ2-1; a possible D gene is TRBD2 (5 bases). CDR3 bases: TGTACCAGCGGCTTAACATCACCGTCCACGGGGGAGCAGTTCTTC. It codes for CTSGLTSPSTGEQFF.